This T cell receptor (beta chain) was sequenced for a study of T-cell memory formation after mild COVID-19. TCRdb re-derived calls from the 5' RACE reads in MiXCR, one entry per CDR3 protein. The sample lists some 270,000 distinct CDR3 sequences, over 15% occurring once. In this sample, this clonotype turned up a few times. This CDR3 has 15 amino acids. The J segment lost 4 bases and the V segment lost 3 bases, leaving 5 bases of the junction unmatched. Sequenced input: PBMCs or a T cell subset sorted from them (not recorded which). The chain carries TRBV12-3 or TRBV12-4 and TRBJ2-2; 7 positions match TRBD2. This receptor was identified in an adult woman who had mild COVID-19 (a few samples of this study predate the infection). Cell type and time point are not known. In DNA, the CDR3 is TGTGCCAGCAGTTTGGGGGGGTTTTTCACCGGGGAGCTGTTTTTT. Its translation is CASSLGGFFTGELFF.